Below, one T cell receptor (beta chain) is given with its context. Its target is not known. This specimen belongs to a study of cytomegalovirus exposure and HLA in healthy donors. PCR amplification relied on 60 Vbeta primers (plus 13 Jbeta primers). The table came from immunoSEQ multiplex PCR; TCRdb's copy has only in-frame clones and leaves some out. The data hold around 150,000 clones, with around 90% observed a single time. Study-wide results and limits: 87-base-pair reads could not separate some V segments, including TRBV6-2 and TRBV6-3. TCR beta V- and J-gene trimming was later associated with a missense DCLRE1C variant. The dataset shows that most TCR sequences were rare, while some public TCRs occurred in many donors.

The CDR3 contains 14 residues. V lost 4 bases, J lost 7 bases, and 16 bases lay in between. Germline V lookup: CDR1 SEHNR, CDR2 FQNEAQ (reference sequence). The chain is built from TRBV7-9 and TRBJ1-2, with D perhaps TRBD1 (6 bases). The sample was PBMCs. The TCR was taken from a woman in her 40s in good health and CMV-seronegative. The CDR3 spells CASSSQGGLSGYTF. As DNA, the CDR3 is TGTGCCAGCAGCTCACAGGGCGGGCTCTCTGGCTACACCTTC.